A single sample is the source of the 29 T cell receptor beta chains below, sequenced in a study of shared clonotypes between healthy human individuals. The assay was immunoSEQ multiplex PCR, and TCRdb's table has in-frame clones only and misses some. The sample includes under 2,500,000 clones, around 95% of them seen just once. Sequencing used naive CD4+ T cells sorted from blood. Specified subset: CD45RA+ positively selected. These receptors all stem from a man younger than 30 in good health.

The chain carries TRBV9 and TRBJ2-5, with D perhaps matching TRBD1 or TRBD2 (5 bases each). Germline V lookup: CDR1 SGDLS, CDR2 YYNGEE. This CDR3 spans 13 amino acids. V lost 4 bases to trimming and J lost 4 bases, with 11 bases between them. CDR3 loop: CASSRDGVETQYF. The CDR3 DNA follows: TGTGCCAGCAGCCGGGACGGGGTAGAGACCCAGTACTTC.

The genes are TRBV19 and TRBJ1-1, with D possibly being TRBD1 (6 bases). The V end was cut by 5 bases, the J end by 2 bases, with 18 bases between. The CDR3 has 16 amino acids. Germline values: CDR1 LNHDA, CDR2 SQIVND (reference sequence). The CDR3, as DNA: TGTGCCAGTAGTTTCCTCGGGGGGCTCGGCAACACTGAAGCTTTCTTT. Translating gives CASSFLGGLGNTEAFF.

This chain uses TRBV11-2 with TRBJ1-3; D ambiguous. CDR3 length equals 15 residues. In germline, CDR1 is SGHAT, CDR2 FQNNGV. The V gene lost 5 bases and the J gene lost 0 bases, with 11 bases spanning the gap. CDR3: CASSPLRGSGNTIYF. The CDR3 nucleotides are TGTGCCAGCAGCCCCCTCCGAGGCTCTGGAAACACCATATATTTT.

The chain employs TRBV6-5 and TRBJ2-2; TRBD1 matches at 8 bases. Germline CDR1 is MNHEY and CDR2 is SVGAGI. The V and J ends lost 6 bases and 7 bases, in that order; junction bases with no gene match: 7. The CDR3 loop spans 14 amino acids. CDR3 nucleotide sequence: TGTGCCAGCAGCCTACAGGGGGTGGTCGGGGAGCTGTTTTTT. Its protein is CASSLQGVVGELFF.

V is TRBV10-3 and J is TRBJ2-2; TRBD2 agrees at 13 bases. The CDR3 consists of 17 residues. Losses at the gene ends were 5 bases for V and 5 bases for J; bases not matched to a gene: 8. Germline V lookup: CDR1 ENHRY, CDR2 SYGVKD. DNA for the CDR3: TGTGCCATCAGTACTAGGACTAGCGGGAGCGGGACCGGGGAGCTGTTTTTT. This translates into CAISTRTSGSGTGELFF.

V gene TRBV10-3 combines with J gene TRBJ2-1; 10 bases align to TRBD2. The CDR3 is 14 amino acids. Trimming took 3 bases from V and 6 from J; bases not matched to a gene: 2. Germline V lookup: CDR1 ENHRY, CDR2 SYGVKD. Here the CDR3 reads CAISDSGGPNEQFF. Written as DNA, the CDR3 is TGTGCCATCAGTGATAGCGGGGGGCCCAATGAGCAGTTCTTC.

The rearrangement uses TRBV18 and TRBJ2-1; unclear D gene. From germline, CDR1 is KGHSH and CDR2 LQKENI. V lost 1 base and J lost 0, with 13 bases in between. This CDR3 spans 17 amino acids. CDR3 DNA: TGTGCCAGCTCACCACTATTCTCCCACAGCTCCTACAATGAGCAGTTCTTC. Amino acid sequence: CASSPLFSHSSYNEQFF.

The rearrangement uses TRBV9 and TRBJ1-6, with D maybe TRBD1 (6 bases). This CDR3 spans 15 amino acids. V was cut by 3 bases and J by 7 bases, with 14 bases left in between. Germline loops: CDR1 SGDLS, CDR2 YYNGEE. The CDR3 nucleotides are TGTGCCAGCAGCGCCCAGGGGTTTGGGAATTCACCCCTCCACTTT. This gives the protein CASSAQGFGNSPLHF.

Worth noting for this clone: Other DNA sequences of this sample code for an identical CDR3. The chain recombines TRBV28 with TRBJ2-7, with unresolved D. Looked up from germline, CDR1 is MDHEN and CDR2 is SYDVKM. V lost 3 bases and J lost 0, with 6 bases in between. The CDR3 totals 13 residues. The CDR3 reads CASSFGVSYEQYF. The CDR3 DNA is TGTGCCAGCAGTTTTGGGGTCTCCTACGAGCAGTACTTC.

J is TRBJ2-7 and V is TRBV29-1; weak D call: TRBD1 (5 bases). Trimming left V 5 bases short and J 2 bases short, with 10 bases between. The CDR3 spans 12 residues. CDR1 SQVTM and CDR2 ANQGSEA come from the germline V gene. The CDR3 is CSVLTGPYEQYF. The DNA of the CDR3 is TGCAGCGTTCTTACAGGCCCCTACGAGCAGTACTTC.

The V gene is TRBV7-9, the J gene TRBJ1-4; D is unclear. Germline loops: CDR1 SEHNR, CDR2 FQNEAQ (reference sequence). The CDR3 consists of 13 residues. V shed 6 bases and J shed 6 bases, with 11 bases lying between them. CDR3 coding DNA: TGTGCCAGCAGACCACTGGTAGATGAAAAACTGTTTTTT. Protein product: CASRPLVDEKLFF. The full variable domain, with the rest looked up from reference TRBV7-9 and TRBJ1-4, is DTGVSQNPRHKITKRGQNVTFRCDPISEHNRLYWYRQTLGQGPEFLTYFQNEAQLEKSRLLSDRFSAERPKGSFSTLEIQRTEQGDSAMYLCASRPLVDEKLFFGSGTQLSVL.

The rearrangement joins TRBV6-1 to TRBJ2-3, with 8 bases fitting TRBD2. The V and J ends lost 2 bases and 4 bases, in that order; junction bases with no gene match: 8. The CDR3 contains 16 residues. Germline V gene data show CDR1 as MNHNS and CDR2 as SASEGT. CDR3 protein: CASSERGSGAPDTQYF. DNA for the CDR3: TGTGCCAGCAGTGAAAGGGGTAGCGGGGCCCCAGATACGCAGTATTTT.

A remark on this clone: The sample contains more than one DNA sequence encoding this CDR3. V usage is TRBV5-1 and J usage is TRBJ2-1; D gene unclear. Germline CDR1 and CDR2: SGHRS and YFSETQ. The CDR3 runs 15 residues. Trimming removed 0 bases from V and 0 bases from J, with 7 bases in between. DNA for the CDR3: TGCGCCAGCAGCTTGGTTGGTAGCTCCTACAATGAGCAGTTCTTC. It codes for CASSLVGSSYNEQFF.

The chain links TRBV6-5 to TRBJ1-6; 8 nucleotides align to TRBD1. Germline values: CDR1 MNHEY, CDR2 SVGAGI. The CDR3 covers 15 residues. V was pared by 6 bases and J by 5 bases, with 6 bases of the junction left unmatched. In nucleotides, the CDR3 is TGTGCCAGCAGGGAACCGGGACAGGATAATTCACCCCTCCACTTT. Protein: CASREPGQDNSPLHF.

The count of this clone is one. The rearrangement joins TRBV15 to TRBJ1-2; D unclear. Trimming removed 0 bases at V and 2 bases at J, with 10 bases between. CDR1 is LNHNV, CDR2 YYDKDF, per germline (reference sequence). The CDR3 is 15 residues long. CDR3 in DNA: TGTGCCACCAGCAGAGATGAACCGCAGAACTATGGCTACACCTTC. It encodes CATSRDEPQNYGYTF.

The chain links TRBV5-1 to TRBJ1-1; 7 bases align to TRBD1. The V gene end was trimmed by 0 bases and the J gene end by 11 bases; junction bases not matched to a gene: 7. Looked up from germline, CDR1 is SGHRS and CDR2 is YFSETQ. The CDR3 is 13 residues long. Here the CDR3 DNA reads TGCGCCAGCAGCTTGGAAGAGGGGGCCATGGCTTTCTTT. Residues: CASSLEEGAMAFF.

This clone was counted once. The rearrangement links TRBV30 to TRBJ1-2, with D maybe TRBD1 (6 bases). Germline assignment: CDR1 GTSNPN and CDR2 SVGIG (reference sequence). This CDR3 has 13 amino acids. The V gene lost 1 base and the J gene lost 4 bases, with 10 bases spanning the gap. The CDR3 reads CAWSEGHLYGYTF. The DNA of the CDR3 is TGTGCCTGGAGTGAGGGACACCTCTATGGCTACACCTTC. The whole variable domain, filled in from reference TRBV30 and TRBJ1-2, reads SQTIHQWPATLVQPVGSPLSLECTVEGTSNPNLYWYRQAAGRGLQLLFYSVGIGQISSEVPQNLSASRPQDRQFILSSKKLLLSDSGFYLCAWSEGHLYGYTFGSGTRLTVV.

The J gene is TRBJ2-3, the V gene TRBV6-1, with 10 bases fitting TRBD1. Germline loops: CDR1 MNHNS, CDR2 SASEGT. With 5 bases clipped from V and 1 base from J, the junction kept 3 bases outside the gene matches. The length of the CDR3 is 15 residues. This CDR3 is CASSRQGAGTDTQYF. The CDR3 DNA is TGTGCCAGCAGTCGACAGGGGGCCGGCACAGATACGCAGTATTTT.

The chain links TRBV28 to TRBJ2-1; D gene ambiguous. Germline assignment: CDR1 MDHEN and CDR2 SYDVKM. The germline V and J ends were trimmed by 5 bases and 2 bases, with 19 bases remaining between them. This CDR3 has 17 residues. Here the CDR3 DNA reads TGTGCCAGCAGTCCCCGCTTAGGGCGCACCACCTACAATGAGCAGTTCTTC. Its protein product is CASSPRLGRTTYNEQFF. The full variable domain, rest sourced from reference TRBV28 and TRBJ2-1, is DVKVTQSSRYLVKRTGEKVFLECVQDMDHENMFWYRQDPGLGLRLIYFSYDVKMKEKGDIPEGYSVSREKKERFSLILESASTNQTSMYLCASSPRLGRTTYNEQFFGPGTRLTVL.

CDR3 nucleotide sequence: TGCGCCAGCAGCCAAGACCAGAAGCAGGGGGAATGGGACACTGAAGCTTTCTTT. Translated, it gives CASSQDQKQGEWDTEAFF. The V and J genes are TRBV4-1 and TRBJ1-1; TRBD1 matches at 7 bases. Unmatched junction bases numbered 13, after V lost 0 bases and J lost 3 bases. The CDR3 sequence is 18 residues long. CDR1 is MGHRA and CDR2 is YSYEKL in the germline V gene.

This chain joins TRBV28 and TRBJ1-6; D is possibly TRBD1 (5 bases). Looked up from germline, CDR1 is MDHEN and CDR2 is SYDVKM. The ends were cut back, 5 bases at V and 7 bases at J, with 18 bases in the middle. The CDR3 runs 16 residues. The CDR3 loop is CASSEMPGPGNSPLHF. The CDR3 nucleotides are TGTGCCAGCAGTGAAATGCCGGGACCCGGGAATTCACCCCTCCACTTT.

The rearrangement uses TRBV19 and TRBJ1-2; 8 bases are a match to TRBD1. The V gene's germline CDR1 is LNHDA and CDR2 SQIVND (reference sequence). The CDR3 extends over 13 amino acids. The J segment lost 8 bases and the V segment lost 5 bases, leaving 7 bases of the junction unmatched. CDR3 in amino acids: CASSHRDRGGYTF. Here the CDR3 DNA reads TGTGCCAGTAGTCATCGAGACAGGGGAGGCTACACCTTC.

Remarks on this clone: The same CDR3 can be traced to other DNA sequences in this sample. CDR3 nucleotides: TGCGCCAGCAGCTTGCGGGGGGAGACCCAGTACTTC. Translated: CASSLRGETQYF. The chain carries TRBV5-1 and TRBJ2-5; possibly TRBD2 for D (6 bases). V was shortened by 1 base and J by 5 bases, with 6 bases between the two germline ends. Germline V gene data show CDR1 as SGHRS and CDR2 as YFSETQ. The length of the CDR3 is 12 residues.

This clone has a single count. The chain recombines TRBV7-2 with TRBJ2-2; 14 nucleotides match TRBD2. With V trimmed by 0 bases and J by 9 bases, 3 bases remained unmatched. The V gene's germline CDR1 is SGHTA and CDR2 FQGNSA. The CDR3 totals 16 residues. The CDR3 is CASSLAGTSGSRELFF. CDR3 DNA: TGTGCCAGCAGCTTAGCGGGGACTAGCGGGAGTAGGGAGCTGTTTTTT.

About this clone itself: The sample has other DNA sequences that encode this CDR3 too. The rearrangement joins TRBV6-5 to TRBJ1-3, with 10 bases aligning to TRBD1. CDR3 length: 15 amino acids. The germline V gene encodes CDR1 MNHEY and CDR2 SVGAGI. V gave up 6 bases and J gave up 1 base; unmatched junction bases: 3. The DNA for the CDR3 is TGTGCCAGCAGCCGACAGGGGGCATCTGGAAACACCATATATTTT. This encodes CASSRQGASGNTIYF.

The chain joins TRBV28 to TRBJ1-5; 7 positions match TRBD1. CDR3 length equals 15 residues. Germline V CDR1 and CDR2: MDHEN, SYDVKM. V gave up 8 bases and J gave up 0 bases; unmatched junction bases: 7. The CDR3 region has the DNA TGTGCCAGCCTCTATGGGACAGCTAGCAATCAGCCCCAGCATTTT. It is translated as CASLYGTASNQPQHF.

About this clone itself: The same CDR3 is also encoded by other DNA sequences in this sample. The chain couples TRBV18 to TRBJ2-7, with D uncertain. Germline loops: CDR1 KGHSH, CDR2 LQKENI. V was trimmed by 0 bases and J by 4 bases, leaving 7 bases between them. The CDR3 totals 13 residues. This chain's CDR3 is CASSPPSLYEQYF. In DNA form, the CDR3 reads TGTGCCAGCTCACCACCCTCGCTTTACGAGCAGTACTTC.

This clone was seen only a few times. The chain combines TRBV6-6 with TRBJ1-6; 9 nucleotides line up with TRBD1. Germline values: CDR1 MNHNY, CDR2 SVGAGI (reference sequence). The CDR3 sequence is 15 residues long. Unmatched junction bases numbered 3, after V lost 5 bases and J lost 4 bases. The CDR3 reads CASSPGTGYNSPLHF. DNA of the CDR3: TGTGCCAGCAGTCCCGGGACAGGGTATAATTCACCCCTCCACTTT.

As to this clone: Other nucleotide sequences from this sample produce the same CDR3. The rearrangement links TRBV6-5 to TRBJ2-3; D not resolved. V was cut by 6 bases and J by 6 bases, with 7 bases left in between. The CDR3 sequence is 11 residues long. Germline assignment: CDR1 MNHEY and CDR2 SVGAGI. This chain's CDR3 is CASRNGDTQYF. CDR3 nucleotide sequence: TGTGCCAGCAGAAACGGGGATACGCAGTATTTT.